One and the same sample provided the 25 T cell receptor beta chains below, sequenced in a study of blood T cell repertoires in COVID-19 (dated by TCRdb to 2020 to 2021). The method was the immunoSEQ multiplex PCR assay. Not all clones reach the TCRdb copy of this immuneACCESS table, which keeps in-frame sequences only. Checked studies attribute under half of the gap to unresolved V genes and leave the rest unexplained. The sample table holds roughly 7,900 clones, of which about 86% were seen once. Clones ranked in the top ten supply approximately 7.5% of the sample. The source material was peripheral blood. The origin of the receptors is a human donor with active COVID-19. The donor label of this sample is uncertain.

The rearrangement uses TRBV10-1 and TRBJ1-4; 9 bases match TRBD1. The length of the CDR3 is 14 residues. Germline trimming cut 8 bases from V and 5 bases from J; bases unmatched to any gene: 6. Germline CDR1 and CDR2: WNHNN and SYGVQD (reference sequence). The CDR3 DNA follows: TGCGCCAGCTCGATGACAGGGGGAAATGAAAAACTGTTTTTT. As protein: CASSMTGGNEKLFF.

The genes are TRBV12-3 or TRBV12-4 and TRBJ2-7, with D uncertain. The length of the CDR3 is 13 residues. V gave up 5 bases and J gave up 4 bases, with 12 bases separating them. Here the CDR3 DNA reads TGTGCCAGCAGTGTCGAAAACAGATACGAGCAGTACTTC. Translating gives CASSVENRYEQYF.

V is TRBV27 and J is TRBJ2-7; 8 positions match TRBD2. The CDR3 contains 16 residues. Germline-derived CDR1 and CDR2 are MNHEY and SMNVEV (reference sequence). V trimming: 4 bases; J trimming: 5 bases; junction bases outside the gene matches: 13. DNA for the CDR3: TGTGCCAGCAGTTCCCCTGGACCGGGGGGGCTTAACGAGCAGTACTTC. Translated, it gives CASSSPGPGGLNEQYF.

The chain recombines TRBV24-1 with TRBJ2-2, with TRBD2 identical over 7 bases. J was trimmed by 6 bases and V by 4 bases; bases with no gene match: 4. CDR3 size: 14 residues. In germline, CDR1 is KGHDR, CDR2 SFDVKD. The CDR3 here is CATSESGKAGELFF. CDR3 DNA: TGTGCCACCAGTGAAAGCGGGAAGGCCGGGGAGCTGTTTTTT.

The chain is built from TRBV5-1 and TRBJ2-5; maybe TRBD2 (6 bases). In germline, CDR1 is SGHRS, CDR2 YFSETQ. This CDR3 has 15 amino acids. V dropped 1 base and J dropped 5 bases, with 15 bases sitting between them. The CDR3 protein is CASSLNRLGGETQYF. As DNA, the CDR3 is TGCGCCAGCAGCTTGAACCGCCTGGGAGGCGAGACCCAGTACTTC. The full variable domain, in which reference TRBV5-1 and TRBJ2-5 provide the parts outside the CDR3, is KAGVTQTPRYLIKTRGQQVTLSCSPISGHRSVSWYQQTPGQGLQFLFEYFSETQRNKGNFPGRFSGRQFSNSRSEMNVSTLELGDSALYLCASSLNRLGGETQYFGPGTRLLVL.

V usage is TRBV20-1 and J usage is TRBJ2-7; a weak D match, TRBD1 (6 bases). The CDR3 totals 11 residues. Germline V gene data show CDR1 as DFQATT and CDR2 as SNEGSKA (reference sequence). The germline V and J ends were trimmed by 3 bases and 7 bases, with 10 bases remaining between them. The CDR3 bases are TGCAGTGCTAGTAAGGACAGAGAGCAGTACTTC. Residues: CSASKDREQYF.

The J gene is TRBJ2-1, the V gene TRBV7-2; a weak D match, TRBD1 (5 bases). CDR3 length: 18 amino acids. Trimming shortened V by 4 bases and J by 2 bases, and 21 bases separated the two germline ends. Looked up from germline, CDR1 is SGHTA and CDR2 is FQGNSA. The CDR3 DNA follows: TGTGCCAGCAGCTCCGCGACAGCTGGATGGCTAGCCTACAATGAGCAGTTCTTC. Translated: CASSSATAGWLAYNEQFF.

This clone was recorded a few times. This chain links TRBV5-1 with TRBJ1-2; possible D gene TRBD1, 6 bases. V gave up 4 bases and J gave up 4 bases, with 14 bases separating them. The CDR3 loop spans 14 amino acids. Per germline, CDR1 SGHRS and CDR2 YFSETQ. The CDR3 coding sequence is TGCGCCAGCAGCCCTGGACAGACACTCTATGGCTACACCTTC. This translates into CASSPGQTLYGYTF.

The rearrangement joins TRBV6-7 to TRBJ2-7; 10 bases align to TRBD2. TRBV6-7 carries the ORF label, with uncertain function. The J segment lost 0 bases and the V segment lost 0 bases, leaving 8 bases of the junction unmatched. The CDR3 covers 18 residues. The CDR3 nucleotides read TGTGCCAGCAGTTACTCGCCTGGACTAGCGGACCTCTCCTACGAGCAGTACGTC. Its translation: CASSYSPGLADLSYEQYV.

The chain carries TRBV6-5 and TRBJ2-1; 7 nucleotides match TRBD1. Germline CDR1 reads MNHEY; CDR2 reads SVGAGI. Trimming at V came to 9 bases and at J to 0 bases, leaving 5 bases not matched to a gene. There are 14 residues in the CDR3. The CDR3 spells CASTGATSYNEQFF. The CDR3 DNA reads as TGTGCCAGTACAGGGGCGACCTCCTACAATGAGCAGTTCTTC.

The chain links TRBV9 to TRBJ2-5; 9 nucleotides align to TRBD2. This CDR3 comprises 16 residues. Germline lookup yields CDR1 SGDLS and CDR2 YYNGEE. V lost 4 bases and J lost 4; bases outside the gene matches: 11. CDR3 protein: CASSLAPGGGAETQYF. The DNA for the CDR3 is TGTGCCAGCAGCCTTGCCCCTGGCGGGGGGGCAGAGACCCAGTACTTC.

The chain links TRBV3-1 (or the pseudogene TRBV3-2) to TRBJ2-7; 9 bases match TRBD1. From germline, CDR1 is LGHDT and CDR2 YNNKEL (reference sequence). With V trimmed by 4 bases and J by 6 bases, 10 bases remained unmatched. The CDR3 is 15 amino acids. Here the CDR3 reads CASSLPNGTGREQYF. DNA of the CDR3: TGTGCCAGCAGCCTCCCCAACGGGACAGGGCGCGAGCAGTACTTC.

The chain combines TRBV18 with TRBJ2-4, with TRBD2 matching over 11 bases. The germline CDR1 and CDR2 sequences are KGHSH and LQKENI. The CDR3 is 15 residues long. V was clipped by 3 bases and J by 8 bases; unmatched bases: 6. Here the CDR3 DNA reads TGTGCCAGCTCACCGATAGCGGGAGGGACGGACATTCAGTACTTC. Translating it yields CASSPIAGGTDIQYF.

This chain uses TRBV6-1 with TRBJ1-2, with unresolved D. The CDR3 is 13 amino acids. Germline lookup yields CDR1 MNHNS and CDR2 SASEGT. V was shortened by 2 bases and J by 8 bases, with 12 bases between the two germline ends. In nucleotides, the CDR3 is TGTGCCAGCAGTGAAACGGACGGGAAAGGCTACACCTTC. Amino acids: CASSETDGKGYTF.

The chain joins TRBV12-3 or TRBV12-4 to TRBJ2-2, with a possible D match to TRBD2 (5 bases). This CDR3 is built from 12 residues. The germline V and J ends were trimmed by 4 bases and 7 bases, with 7 bases remaining between them. CDR3: CASSSGSGELFF. The CDR3, as DNA: TGTGCCAGCAGTTCTGGGAGCGGGGAGCTGTTTTTT.

This clone was counted between two and nine times. V usage is TRBV4-1 and J usage is TRBJ2-5; 7 nucleotides line up with TRBD1. Germline lookup yields CDR1 MGHRA and CDR2 YSYEKL. J gave up 6 bases and V 1 base, and 5 bases lay outside the gene matches. This CDR3 is 14 amino acids long. In nucleotides, the CDR3 is TGCGCCAGCAGCCAAGCAGGGGGTCGGCAGACCCAGTACTTC. Protein product: CASSQAGGRQTQYF.

This clone was picked up one time. The V and J genes are TRBV6-5 and TRBJ2-7; possibly TRBD1 for D (6 bases). Germline CDR1 MNHEY, CDR2 SVGAGI. The CDR3 spans 11 residues. V was shortened by 6 bases and J by 6 bases, with 9 bases between the two germline ends. The CDR3 DNA reads TGTGCCAGCAGCAACAGGGCCGAGCAGTACTTC. Protein sequence: CASSNRAEQYF.

The chain uses TRBV9 and TRBJ2-3; the D is unclear. V lost 2 bases, J lost 1 base, and 8 bases lay in between. CDR1 is SGDLS, CDR2 YYNGEE, per germline. The CDR3 consists of 14 residues. CDR3 DNA: TGTGCCAGCAGCGTCCGTCCAGGCACAGATACGCAGTATTTT. The encoded protein is CASSVRPGTDTQYF. The entire variable domain, with the rest obtained from reference TRBV9 and TRBJ2-3, is as follows: DSGVTQTPKHLITATGQRVTLRCSPRSGDLSVYWYQQSLDQGLQFLIQYYNGEERAKGNILERFSAQQFPDLHSELNLSSLELGDSALYFCASSVRPGTDTQYFGPGTRLTVL.

This clone was found a few times. The chain carries TRBV6-5 and TRBJ2-7, with 11 nucleotides matching TRBD1. V trimming: 4 bases; J trimming: 6 bases; junction bases outside the gene matches: 8. CDR1 and CDR2 from the germline V gene are MNHEY and SVGAGI. CDR3 length: 15 amino acids. The CDR3 DNA reads TGTGCCAGCAGTTTTTCCGGGACAGGGGGAATCGAGCAGTACTTC. Translating gives CASSFSGTGGIEQYF.

The genes are TRBV12-3 or TRBV12-4 and TRBJ1-2; D is perhaps TRBD1 (6 bases). The CDR3 has 13 residues. V lost 2 bases and J lost 8, with 12 bases in between. The CDR3 sequence is CASSLMRGRGYTF. DNA of the CDR3: TGTGCCAGCAGTTTAATGAGGGGGAGAGGCTACACCTTC.

The V call is TRBV7-9, the J call TRBJ1-4; TRBD1 matches 10 bases. The V gene end was trimmed by 5 bases and the J gene end by 12 bases; junction bases not matched to a gene: 9. The CDR3 length is 14 residues. Germline V CDR1 and CDR2: SEHNR, FQNEAQ (reference sequence). The DNA for the CDR3 is TGTGCCAGCAGCCCTAGGACAGGGGGAGAGGAACTGTTTTTT. Protein sequence: CASSPRTGGEELFF.

The genes are TRBV30 and TRBJ2-3; 8 nucleotides line up with TRBD2. The CDR3 loop spans 16 amino acids. CDR1 is GTSNPN and CDR2 is SVGIG in the germline V gene (reference sequence). Losses at the gene ends were 0 bases for V and 2 bases for J; bases not matched to a gene: 7. CDR3 bases: TGTGCCTGGAGTGTAATGGGACTAGGGCCCACAGATACGCAGTATTTT. Translated: CAWSVMGLGPTDTQYF. The entire variable domain, with the rest obtained from reference TRBV30 and TRBJ2-3, is as follows: SQTIHQWPATLVQPVGSPLSLECTVEGTSNPNLYWYRQAAGRGLQLLFYSVGIGQISSEVPQNLSASRPQDRQFILSSKKLLLSDSGFYLCAWSVMGLGPTDTQYFGPGTRLTVL.

The chain has TRBV28 and TRBJ1-1; D might be TRBD1 (6 bases). The V gene lost 10 bases and the J gene lost 7 bases, with 19 bases spanning the gap. Looked up from germline, CDR1 is MDHEN and CDR2 is SYDVKM. The CDR3 covers 13 residues. The CDR3 is CATLLWDTSEAFF. The CDR3 coding sequence is TGTGCCACCCTCCTCTGGGACACGAGTGAAGCTTTCTTT. The complete variable domain, with remaining parts taken from reference TRBV28 and TRBJ1-1, reads DVKVTQSSRYLVKRTGEKVFLECVQDMDHENMFWYRQDPGLGLRLIYFSYDVKMKEKGDIPEGYSVSREKKERFSLILESASTNQTSMYLCATLLWDTSEAFFGQGTRLTVV.

The chain joins TRBV3-1 (or the pseudogene TRBV3-2) to TRBJ2-7; perhaps TRBD1 as D (5 bases). This CDR3 has 14 residues. V shed 4 bases and J shed 6 bases, with 16 bases lying between them. Germline lookup yields CDR1 LGHDT and CDR2 YNNKEL (reference sequence). The CDR3 DNA reads as TGTGCCAGCAGCCCGGTTCAGGGAAGGGGCGAGCAGTACTTC. Its protein is CASSPVQGRGEQYF.

The chain joins TRBV15 to TRBJ1-2, with D possibly TRBD1 on 5 matching bases. Trimming took 3 bases from V and 4 from J, leaving 9 bases between them. The V gene's germline CDR1 is LNHNV and CDR2 YYDKDF (reference sequence). The CDR3 is made up of 13 amino acids. The CDR3 reads CATSSGGVYGYTF. The CDR3 bases are TGTGCCACCAGCAGTGGGGGGGTCTATGGCTACACCTTC.